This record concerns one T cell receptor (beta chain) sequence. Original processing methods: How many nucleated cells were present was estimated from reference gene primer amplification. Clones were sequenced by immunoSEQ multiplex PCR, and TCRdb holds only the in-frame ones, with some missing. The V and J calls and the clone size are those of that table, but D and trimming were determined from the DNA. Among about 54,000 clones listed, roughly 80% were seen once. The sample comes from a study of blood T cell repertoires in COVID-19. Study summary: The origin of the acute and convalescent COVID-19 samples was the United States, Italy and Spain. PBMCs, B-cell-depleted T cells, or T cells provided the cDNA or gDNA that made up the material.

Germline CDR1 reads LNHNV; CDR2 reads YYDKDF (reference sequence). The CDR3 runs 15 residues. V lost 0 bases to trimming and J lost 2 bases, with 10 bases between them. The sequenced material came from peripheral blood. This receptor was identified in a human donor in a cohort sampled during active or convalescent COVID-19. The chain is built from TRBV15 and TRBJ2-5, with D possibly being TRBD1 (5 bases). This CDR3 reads CATSRDQGIQETQYF. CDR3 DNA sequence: TGTGCCACCAGCAGAGATCAGGGAATTCAAGAGACCCAGTACTTC.